This TCR beta chain comes out of a study of OX40 agonist ivuxolimab in advanced cancers. On the study more broadly: Subjects had a mean age of roughly 60 years, with a range of roughly 20 to 79; more than 75% were male. Prior checkpoint blockade (anti-PD-1, anti-PD-L1 or anti-CTLA-4) was permitted; approximately 41% had it.

As regards this clone: Its antigen is undetermined.

Findings and caveats of the study: The average count of expanded clones was higher among CD8+ T cells than among CD4+. Near-lowest levels of clonal expansion characterized partial responders at 0.1-3.0 mg/kg.

Clones were sequenced by immunoSEQ multiplex PCR, and TCRdb holds only the in-frame ones, with some missing. The table shows about 50,000 clones, with roughly nine tenths occurring only once. This TCR was sampled from an adult with an advanced solid tumor such as melanoma, head and neck, liver or kidney cancer. Sequenced material: CD4+ or CD8+ T cells sorted from blood, taken in a trial of the OX40 agonist ivuxolimab.

CDR3 in amino acids: CASGLDYNSPLHF. CDR3 sequence (DNA): TGTGCTAGTGGTTTGGACTATAATTCACCCCTCCACTTT. The J gene is TRBJ1-6, the V gene TRBV12-5; D is uncertain. CDR1 and CDR2 (germline): LGHNT, FRNRAP. The ends were cut back, 1 base at V and 3 bases at J, with 1 base in the middle. This CDR3 is built from 13 residues.